These 27 T cell receptor beta chains share one sample of origin, sequenced in a study of Graves' ophthalmopathy and Graves' hyperthyroidism (dated by TCRdb to the late 2010s). Sequencing was carried out with an Illumina HiSeq 2000. TCR beta CDR3 regions were amplified from RNA transcripts for repertoire sequencing. The first round was an RT-PCR using HTBI primers with the Qiagen OneStep RT-PCR kit, and this first round was followed by a second-round multiplex PCR, then size selection and purification. The raw public reads went through TCRdb reprocessing: fastp at Q25, MiXCR clone calling, in-frame beta chains kept. Duplicate CDR3 protein sequences are folded into a single record with the most common DNA and genes. Counted in this sample were 500,000 to 600,000 distinct CDR3 sequences; about 35% of them appeared once. The biggest ten clones account for about 4.1% of the sample. Sequenced sample: peripheral blood or thyroid tissue (not recorded which). Receptors originate from an adult man with Graves' hyperthyroidism.

Details on this clonotype: Being one base from a much bigger clone, this may be a read error. This chain uses TRBV7-9 with TRBJ1-3, with D tentatively TRBD1 (5 bases). The V end lost 4 bases, the J end lost 7 bases, and 11 bases lay between the germline ends. The V gene's germline CDR1 is SEHNR and CDR2 FQNEAQ (reference sequence). CDR3 length: 13 residues. CDR3 amino acids: CASSYPGKNTIYF. The CDR3 coding sequence is TGTGCCAGCAGCTATCCAGGGAAGAACACCATATATTTT.

This clonotype was detected only a few times. The chain is built from TRBV12-3 or TRBV12-4 and TRBJ1-4; maybe TRBD1 (5 bases). The V end was cut by 3 bases, the J end by 5 bases, with 10 bases between. The CDR3 totals 14 residues. The CDR3, as DNA: TGTGCCAGCAGTTTCGACGGGGCGAATGAAAAACTGTTTTTT. This sequence encodes CASSFDGANEKLFF.

Ten or more counts support this clonotype. This chain joins TRBV4-1 and TRBJ1-5, with D perhaps matching TRBD1 (6 bases). V was cut by 3 bases and J by 9 bases, with 12 bases left in between. This CDR3 region has 13 residues. Germline V lookup: CDR1 MGHRA, CDR2 YSYEKL. CDR3: CASSQVQGTPQHF. CDR3 DNA sequence: TGCGCCAGCAGCCAGGTTCAGGGGACGCCCCAGCATTTT.

Points on this clonotype: One end of the junction varies from germline; a read error may be responsible. The J gene is TRBJ2-3, the V gene TRBV24-1; D possibly matches TRBD1 or TRBD2 (6 bases each). Germline CDR1 is KGHDR and CDR2 is SFDVKD. The CDR3 spans 15 residues. The CDR3 nucleotides are TGTGCCAGCAGTTACGCGGGACACCACACAGATACGCAGTATTTT. As protein: CASSYAGHHTDTQYF.

The CDR3 nucleotides are TGTGCCAGCAGCGTAAATCCAGGGGGCGGCACCGGGGAGCTGTTTTTT. Translated, it gives CASSVNPGGGTGELFF. The V and J genes are TRBV9 and TRBJ2-2; 8 bases line up with TRBD1. The CDR3 totals 16 residues. The trim removed 1 base at V and 4 bases at J, leaving 6 bases unmatched. Germline CDR1 reads SGDLS; CDR2 reads YYNGEE. The full variable domain, its missing parts supplied by reference TRBV9 and TRBJ2-2, is DSGVTQTPKHLITATGQRVTLRCSPRSGDLSVYWYQQSLDQGLQFLIQYYNGEERAKGNILERFSAQQFPDLHSELNLSSLELGDSALYFCASSVNPGGGTGELFFGEGSRLTVL.

This clonotype has at least ten counts. The chain carries TRBV29-1 and TRBJ1-5; 11 positions match TRBD1. The germline V gene encodes CDR1 SQVTM and CDR2 ANQGSEA. The CDR3 runs 18 residues. Losses at the gene ends were 4 bases for V and 0 bases for J; bases not matched to a gene: 11. CDR3 region: CSVVWGTGGVHSNQPQHF. DNA of the CDR3: TGCAGCGTTGTCTGGGGGACAGGGGGAGTGCATAGCAATCAGCCCCAGCATTTT.

CDR3: CASSQTGADEKLFF. The DNA of the CDR3 is TGCGCCAGCAGCCAAACAGGGGCGGACGAAAAACTGTTTTTT. The chain carries TRBV4-1 and TRBJ1-4; TRBD1 agrees at 7 bases. The length of the CDR3 is 14 residues. V was clipped by 2 bases and J by 8 bases; unmatched bases: 5. Per germline, CDR1 MGHRA and CDR2 YSYEKL.

There are many counts of this clonotype. The chain uses TRBV12-3 or TRBV12-4 and TRBJ1-1; a weak D match, TRBD1 (5 bases). V was pared by 3 bases and J by 5 bases, with 13 bases between. This CDR3 spans 14 amino acids. For the CDR3, the DNA is TGTGCCAGCAGTTTGGGGGGATGGGGAACTGAAGCTTTCTTT. This gives the protein CASSLGGWGTEAFF.

At least ten counts were recorded for this clonotype. The rearrangement links TRBV5-5 to TRBJ2-7; the D gene could be TRBD1 or TRBD2 (5 bases each). V lost 7 bases and J lost 6, with 17 bases in between. The CDR3 totals 13 residues. Germline V CDR1 and CDR2: SGHKS, YYEKEE (reference sequence). The CDR3: CASEGQGGTEQYF. CDR3 DNA: TGTGCCAGCGAGGGGCAGGGTGGTACCGAGCAGTACTTC.

With regard to this clonotype: The junction does not match germline at one end; this may be a read error. This rearrangement joins TRBV4-1 to TRBJ2-7; 11 bases fit TRBD2. Germline lookup yields CDR1 MGHRA and CDR2 YSYEKL. This CDR3 is 15 amino acids long. The CDR3 DNA sequence: TGTGCCAGCAGCCAGCATAGCGGGGGGGCCTCCGAGCAGTACTTC. Its translation is CASSQHSGGASEQYF.

This clonotype was seen repeatedly, ten times or more. The genes are TRBV5-1 and TRBJ2-5; D not certain. The germline CDR1 and CDR2 sequences are SGHRS and YFSETQ. The CDR3 loop spans 14 amino acids. V dropped 4 bases and J dropped 5 bases, with 15 bases sitting between them. Here the CDR3 reads CASSPSGDSETQYF. CDR3 coding DNA: TGCGCCAGCAGCCCGTCAGGTGACTCGGAGACCCAGTACTTC.

V gene TRBV20-1 combines with J gene TRBJ2-2; perhaps TRBD2 as D (5 bases). This CDR3 has 16 residues. CDR1 and CDR2 from the germline V gene are DFQATT and SNEGSKA (reference sequence). Deletions cut 0 bases from V and 4 bases from J, with 15 bases between. The CDR3 DNA sequence: TGCAGTGCTAGAGATCTGGAGGCTCCGGTCACCGGGGAGCTGTTTTTT. Protein sequence: CSARDLEAPVTGELFF.

This clonotype was observed many times. The chain carries TRBV10-3 and TRBJ2-2; TRBD2 matches at 8 bases. The germline V gene encodes CDR1 ENHRY and CDR2 SYGVKD. The ends lost 11 bases at V and 8 bases at J; junction bases unmatched: 16. This CDR3 spans 15 amino acids. CDR3: CAAGGNSGIPGELFF. The CDR3 region has the DNA TGTGCCGCCGGAGGAAATAGCGGGATCCCGGGGGAGCTGTTTTTT.

CDR3 loop: CASSSRPGAGANVLTF. The DNA for the CDR3 is TGTGCCAGCAGCTCTAGACCGGGGGCTGGGGCCAACGTCCTGACTTTC. The chain joins TRBV7-2 to TRBJ2-6; D may be TRBD2 (6 bases). The CDR3 extends over 16 amino acids. Trimming pared 4 bases from V and 2 bases from J, leaving 12 bases between. CDR1 SGHTA and CDR2 FQGNSA come from the germline V gene. The full variable domain, rest sourced from reference TRBV7-2 and TRBJ2-6, is GAGVSQSPSNKVTEKGKDVELRCDPISGHTALYWYRQSLGQGLEFLIYFQGNSAPDKSGLPSDRFSAERTGGSVSTLTIQRTQQEDSAVYLCASSSRPGAGANVLTFGAGSRLTVL.

This clonotype was counted a single time. The chain recombines TRBV10-3 with TRBJ1-5; no clear D gene. CDR1 and CDR2 (germline): ENHRY, SYGVKD. Trimming removed 10 bases from V and 4 bases from J, with 23 bases in between. The CDR3 extends over 16 amino acids. CDR3 amino acids: CASSPSSASQNQPQHF. CDR3 sequence (DNA): TGTGCCAGCAGCCCATCTAGCGCCTCCCAAAATCAGCCCCAGCATTTT.

The sample holds many counts of this clonotype. The V and J genes are TRBV28 and TRBJ2-5, with a tentative D call TRBD1 (5 bases). The length of the CDR3 is 13 residues. CDR1 and CDR2 from the germline V gene are MDHEN and SYDVKM. V was pared by 2 bases and J by 5 bases, with 9 bases between. CDR3 sequence: CASSLIQGETQYF. In DNA, the CDR3 is TGTGCCAGCAGTTTAATCCAGGGTGAGACCCAGTACTTC.

A remark on this clonotype: The junction departs from germline at one end; a sequencing error may be responsible. The rearrangement joins TRBV10-3 to TRBJ2-7; 8 bases line up with TRBD1. The CDR3 extends over 16 amino acids. Germline V gene lookup returns CDR1 ENHRY and CDR2 SYGVKD. The CDR3 here is CAIRPTTGENTGELYF. The CDR3 DNA sequence: TGTGCCATCAGGCCCACGACAGGGGAGAACACCGGGGAGCTGTACTTC.

This clonotype was counted ten times or more. The chain employs TRBV5-4 and TRBJ1-4; 7 bases align to TRBD1. V shed 0 bases and J 8 bases; nucleotides not matched to a gene: 7. Germline V lookup: CDR1 SGHNT, CDR2 YYREEE (reference sequence). CDR3 length: 15 residues. CDR3 sequence reads: CASSLGGTGDEKLFF. The DNA for the CDR3 is TGTGCCAGCAGCTTGGGGGGAACAGGGGACGAAAAACTGTTTTTT.

Of note for this clonotype: Without the conserved terminal phenylalanine or tryptophan, this CDR3 likely stems from a read error. The CDR3 coding sequence is TGTGCCATCAGTGACCACGGACAGGGACGGACCGGGGAGCTGTTTCTT. This translates into CAISDHGQGRTGELFL. J is TRBJ2-2 and V is TRBV24-1; 8 positions match TRBD1. Germline assignment: CDR1 KGHDR and CDR2 SFDVKD. CDR3 length: 16 amino acids.

Ten or more counts support this clonotype. V and J are TRBV7-9 and TRBJ1-1; D is unclear. Per germline, CDR1 SEHNR and CDR2 FQNEAQ (reference sequence). The V end lost 1 base, the J end lost 8 bases, and 20 bases lay between the germline ends. The CDR3 covers 16 residues. The CDR3 DNA is TGTGCCAGCAGCTTAGTTATTGGCCGGGAGTTAGAAGAAGCTTTCTTT. This sequence encodes CASSLVIGRELEEAFF.

Comment on this clonotype: This sequence may be a read error, since a much larger clone differs from it by one base. The genes are TRBV7-8 and TRBJ1-2; 9 nucleotides align to TRBD1. From germline, CDR1 is SGHVS and CDR2 FQNEAQ. CDR3 length: 16 amino acids. CDR3 protein: CASSLVGGTGNYGHTF. CDR3 coding DNA: TGTGCCAGCAGCTTAGTGGGGGGGACAGGGAACTATGGCCACACCTTC.

This clonotype occurred many times. This sequence joins TRBV7-8 and TRBJ1-5; the match to TRBD1 covers 9 bases. With V trimmed by 1 base and J by 3 bases, 1 base remained unmatched. Germline CDR1 reads SGHVS; CDR2 reads FQNEAQ. The CDR3 is made up of 15 amino acids. CDR3 DNA sequence: TGTGCCAGCAGCTTAGGGGACAGGGACAATCAGCCCCAGCATTTT. Translation: CASSLGDRDNQPQHF.

This clonotype was recorded once. The rearrangement uses TRBV20-1 and TRBJ2-3; 11 bases are shared with TRBD2. CDR1 is DFQATT and CDR2 is SNEGSKA in the germline V gene (reference sequence). Trimming removed 5 bases from V and 1 base from J; junction bases left unmatched: 8. The CDR3 totals 16 residues. CDR3 loop: CSAERASGGRTDTQYF. CDR3 bases: TGCAGTGCTGAAAGGGCTAGCGGGGGGCGCACAGATACGCAGTATTTT.

At least ten counts were recorded for this clonotype. The V and J genes are TRBV7-6 and TRBJ2-5; D unclear. The CDR3 length is 15 residues. V dropped 4 bases and J dropped 4 bases, with 16 bases sitting between them. CDR1 and CDR2 from the germline V gene are SGHVS and FNYEAQ. As DNA, the CDR3 is TGTGCCAGCAGCTCCGGGTCCCCCTGGCGAGAGACCCAGTACTTC. Translating it yields CASSSGSPWRETQYF.

CDR3 amino acids: CASSPLAGLDEQFF. The DNA of the CDR3 is TGTGCCAGCAGTCCCCTGGCGGGATTGGATGAGCAGTTCTTC. J is TRBJ2-5 and V is TRBV6-4; D may be TRBD2 (6 bases). The J call may be incorrect, as the DNA end agrees better with TRBJ2-1. Germline CDR1 MRHNA, CDR2 SNTAGT. There are 14 residues in the CDR3.

The genes are TRBV2 and TRBJ2-1; 13 positions agree with TRBD2. The germline CDR1 and CDR2 sequences are SNHLY and FYNNEI. The CDR3 sequence is 16 residues long. V dropped 8 bases and J dropped 8; count of bases not matched to a gene: 12. CDR3 DNA sequence: TGTGCCAGCTTATCCCCCGGGACTAGCGGGGAGGATGAGCAGTTCTTC. Residues: CASLSPGTSGEDEQFF.

Concerning this clonotype: An end of the junction does not agree with germline; a read error may underlie this. The chain joins TRBV7-3 to TRBJ2-5, with a weak D call TRBD2 (6 bases). Per germline, CDR1 SGHTA and CDR2 FQGTGA. The CDR3 spans 15 residues. The CDR3 DNA reads TGTGCCAGCAGCTTAACCGGGGGAGCCTACGAGACCCAGTACTTT. Translated, it gives CASSLTGGAYETQYF.